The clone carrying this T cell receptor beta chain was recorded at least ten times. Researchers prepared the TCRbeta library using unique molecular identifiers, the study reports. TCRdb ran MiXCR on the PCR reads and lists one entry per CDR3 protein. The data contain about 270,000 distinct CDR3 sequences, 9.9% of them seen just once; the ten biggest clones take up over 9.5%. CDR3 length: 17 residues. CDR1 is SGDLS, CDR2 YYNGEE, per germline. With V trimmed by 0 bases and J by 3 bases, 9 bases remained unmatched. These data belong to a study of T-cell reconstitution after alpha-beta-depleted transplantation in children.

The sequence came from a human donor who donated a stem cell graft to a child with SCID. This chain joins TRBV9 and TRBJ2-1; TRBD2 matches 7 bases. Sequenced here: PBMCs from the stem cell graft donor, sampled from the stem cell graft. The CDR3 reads CASSVVGGAGVYNEQFF. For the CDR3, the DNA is TGTGCCAGCAGCGTAGTGGGAGGGGCGGGGGTCTACAATGAGCAGTTCTTC.